A selection of T cell receptor beta chains follows, all from one sample in a study of cytomegalovirus exposure and HLA in healthy donors. Libraries were prepared by immunoSEQ multiplex PCR; TCRdb keeps only in-frame clonotypes and omits some of them. The sample lists fewer than 200,000 clones, roughly 71% occurring once. The sample taken for sequencing was PBMCs. The source is a girl under 18 in good health and CMV-seronegative. Each CDR3 is given with its conserved first and last residue. Size is omitted from some rows. Given values are once, few, many or a class for expanded clones.

cdr3_aa,j_call,v_call,clone_size
CSVGTEGGYTF,TRBJ1-2,TRBV29-1,.
CASSEGQGLNTEAFF,TRBJ1-1,TRBV6-1,.
CASSLGETGQGVETQYF,TRBJ2-5,TRBV11-2,.
CSVFRQGVKTQYF,TRBJ2-5,TRBV29-1,few
CASSVQRYEQFF,TRBJ2-1,TRBV28,.
CAWSAQKYEQYF,TRBJ2-7,TRBV30,.
CASSLDGGTSGNTIYF,TRBJ1-3,TRBV11-3,.
CASSLDPTGDSYEQYF,TRBJ2-7,TRBV9,.
CASSLDGTGGWYEQFF,TRBJ2-1,TRBV11-2,once
CASSAYSTNEKLFF,TRBJ1-4,TRBV2,.
CASTLTHRGLLGANVLTF,TRBJ2-6,TRBV27,few
CASSRTGGRYPTEAFF,TRBJ1-1,TRBV4-2,.
CASSHSGNQPQHF,TRBJ1-5,TRBV16,.
CASSQVSGGHNEQFF,TRBJ2-1,TRBV4-1,.
CASSRIDRVGNQPQHF,TRBJ1-5,TRBV4-1,.
CASSLRGGTEAFF,TRBJ1-1,TRBV11-3,once
CASSEQSSAPETQYF,TRBJ2-5,TRBV19,.